This T cell receptor beta chain was identified in a study of blood T cell repertoires in COVID-19. The method was immunoSEQ multiplex PCR; TCRdb's version includes in-frame clones alone and lacks a portion of them. The sample includes more than 200,000 clones, about nine tenths of them seen just once. The TCR comes from a man younger than 45 with COVID-19, enrolled during active disease. Material: peripheral blood.

The CDR3 coding sequence is TGTGCCAGCAGTTACGGGTATCATCCGGGACAAAGTGCCTATGGCTACACCTTC. It codes for CASSYGYHPGQSAYGYTF. The chain employs TRBV6-2 or TRBV6-3 and TRBJ1-2; tentative D call: TRBD1 (6 bases). Between the trimmed V and J ends, which lost 2 bases and 4 bases, there was a span of 23 bases. Germline loops: CDR1 MNHEY, CDR2 SVGEGT. The CDR3 is 18 residues long.